Following are 10 T cell receptor beta chains from one sample sequenced in a study of cytomegalovirus exposure and HLA in healthy donors. Amplification used 60 Vbeta primers and 13 Jbeta primers. The table came from immunoSEQ multiplex PCR; TCRdb's copy has only in-frame clones and leaves some out. The sample records roughly 120,000 clones, 73% being singletons. Sequences were obtained from PBMCs. The receptors were sampled from a man in his forties in good health and CMV-seronegative.

This clone showed up just a few times. The chain links TRBV5-6 to TRBJ2-7; 7 bases agree with TRBD2. The CDR3 has 11 residues. Germline CDR1 reads SGHDT; CDR2 reads YYEEEE. J gave up 9 bases and V 7 bases, and 7 bases lay outside the gene matches. CDR3 nucleotides: TGTGCCAGCGGACGTGGGGGGGTGCAGTACTTC. Protein sequence: CASGRGGVQYF.

This clone was seen a few times. The V call is TRBV7-9, the J call TRBJ2-6, with 7 bases lining up with TRBD1. The V and J ends lost 4 bases and 4 bases, in that order; junction bases with no gene match: 7. CDR3 length: 16 residues. Germline V CDR1 and CDR2: SEHNR, FQNEAQ (reference sequence). CDR3 coding DNA: TGTGCCAGCAGCTATACAGGGGCAGGGGGGGCCAACGTCCTGACTTTC. Translating it yields CASSYTGAGGANVLTF.

This sequence joins TRBV5-4 and TRBJ2-1; TRBD2 is a possible D gene (6 bases). Germline CDR1 SGHNT, CDR2 YYREEE (reference sequence). V was clipped by 4 bases and J by 0 bases, with 14 bases between them. The CDR3 spans 16 residues. The CDR3 sequence is CASSLGDWSSYNEQFF. In DNA form, the CDR3 reads TGTGCCAGCAGCCTCGGGGACTGGAGCTCCTACAATGAGCAGTTCTTC.

This chain uses TRBV5-8 with TRBJ2-6, with D possibly TRBD1 on 6 matching bases. This CDR3 region has 14 residues. Trimming pared 4 bases from V and 7 bases from J, leaving 12 bases between. Germline CDR1 SGHTS, CDR2 YDEGEE. CDR3 residues: CASSRDIGANVLTF. The CDR3 DNA reads as TGTGCCAGCAGCCGGGACATTGGTGCCAACGTCCTGACTTTC.

V gene TRBV7-9 combines with J gene TRBJ1-2, with TRBD1 matching over 8 bases. This CDR3 spans 14 amino acids. Germline CDR1 is SEHNR and CDR2 is FQNEAQ (reference sequence). The V segment lost 4 bases and the J segment 8 bases; nucleotides outside the gene matches: 9. As DNA, the CDR3 is TGTGCCAGCAGCTCTTCGGGACAGGCCGGGGGCTACACCTTC. Translated, it gives CASSSSGQAGGYTF.

This clone was seen just once. CDR3 DNA sequence: TGTGCCAGCAGCCAGTCAACAGGGGCGAATTCACCCCTCCACTTT. Amino acids: CASSQSTGANSPLHF. V and J are TRBV4-2 and TRBJ1-6, with 7 bases lining up with TRBD1. Germline CDR1 is LGHNA and CDR2 is YNFKEQ. The CDR3 is made up of 15 amino acids. V was pared by 3 bases and J by 7 bases, with 6 bases of the junction left unmatched.

This chain links TRBV18 with TRBJ1-1, with unresolved D. The CDR3 sequence is 13 residues long. Germline V gives CDR1 KGHSH, CDR2 LQKENI. V lost 5 bases to trimming and J lost 1 base, with 8 bases between them. This CDR3 reads CASSLTENTEAFF. For the CDR3, the DNA is TGTGCCAGCTCATTAACTGAGAACACTGAAGCTTTCTTT.

J is TRBJ1-5 and V is TRBV9, with TRBD1 matching over 7 bases. V dropped 2 bases and J dropped 1; count of bases not matched to a gene: 3. Germline-derived CDR1 and CDR2 are SGDLS and YYNGEE. The CDR3 totals 15 residues. The CDR3 DNA sequence: TGTGCCAGCAGCGTCACAGGGGCCAGCAATCAGCCCCAGCATTTT. It codes for CASSVTGASNQPQHF.

This clone was seen a single time. The genes are TRBV4-3 and TRBJ2-2, with D possibly TRBD2 on 6 matching bases. The CDR3 spans 14 residues. Germline CDR1 is LGHNA and CDR2 is YSLEER. Trimming shortened V by 4 bases and J by 1 base, and 7 bases separated the two germline ends. CDR3 coding DNA: TGCGCCAGCAGCCTGGGGGGGAACACCGGGGAGCTGTTTTTT. The encoded protein is CASSLGGNTGELFF.

This clone occurred once. The chain has TRBV4-3 and TRBJ2-3; 14 nucleotides line up with TRBD2. J was trimmed by 5 bases and V by 3 bases; bases with no gene match: 7. The germline gives CDR1 LGHNA, CDR2 YSLEER. The CDR3 sequence is 17 residues long. The CDR3 reads CASSHLTSGGAGDTQYF. The CDR3 DNA follows: TGCGCCAGCAGCCATCTGACTAGCGGGGGGGCTGGAGATACGCAGTATTTT.